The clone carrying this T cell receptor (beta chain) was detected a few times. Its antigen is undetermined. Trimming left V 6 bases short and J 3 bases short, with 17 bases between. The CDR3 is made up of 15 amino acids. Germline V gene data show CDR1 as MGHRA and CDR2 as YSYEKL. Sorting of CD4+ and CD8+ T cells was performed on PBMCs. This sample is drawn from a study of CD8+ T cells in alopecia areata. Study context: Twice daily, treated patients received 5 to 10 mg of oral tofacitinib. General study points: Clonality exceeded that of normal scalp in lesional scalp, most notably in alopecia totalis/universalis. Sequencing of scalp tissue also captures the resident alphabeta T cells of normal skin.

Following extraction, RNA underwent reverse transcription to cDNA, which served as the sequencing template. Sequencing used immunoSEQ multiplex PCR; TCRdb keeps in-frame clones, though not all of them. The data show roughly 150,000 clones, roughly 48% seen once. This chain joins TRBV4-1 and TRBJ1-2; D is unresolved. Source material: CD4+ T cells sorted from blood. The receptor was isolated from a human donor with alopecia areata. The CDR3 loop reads CASRGLFEGHYGYTF. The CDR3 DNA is TGCGCCAGCAGAGGACTTTTCGAAGGGCACTATGGCTACACCTTC.